These 23 T cell receptor beta chains were sequenced from one sample in a study of cytomegalovirus exposure and HLA in healthy donors. Researchers ran the PCR with 60 Vbeta and 13 Jbeta primers. Some clones are missing from TCRdb's copy, which holds only in-frame ones; the method was immunoSEQ multiplex PCR. This table holds some 120,000 clones, 55% to 75% found once. Sequencing was performed on PBMCs. The receptors shown here come from a man aged 30 to 45 in good health and CMV-seropositive.

This rearrangement joins TRBV5-1 to TRBJ2-2; no definite D call. Germline V gene data show CDR1 as SGHRS and CDR2 as YFSETQ. Trimming removed 1 base from V and 1 base from J, with 17 bases in between. This CDR3 has 18 amino acids. This chain's CDR3 is CASSLRPTASLNTGELFF. CDR3 DNA sequence: TGCGCCAGCAGCTTGCGGCCGACTGCCTCTTTGAACACCGGGGAGCTGTTTTTT.

V usage is TRBV29-1 and J usage is TRBJ1-1, with 9 bases that match TRBD1. Germline V gene data show CDR1 as SQVTM and CDR2 as ANQGSEA. This CDR3 is built from 12 residues. The junction had 5 bases not matched to a gene; V was cut back by 2 bases and J by 10 bases. The CDR3 sequence: CSVERTGEGAFF. The CDR3 DNA sequence: TGCAGCGTTGAAAGGACAGGGGAGGGAGCTTTCTTT.

The rearrangement links TRBV10-3 to TRBJ1-1; possibly TRBD1 for D (5 bases). V shed 2 bases and J shed 7 bases, with 11 bases lying between them. The CDR3 length is 13 residues. Germline CDR1 is ENHRY and CDR2 is SYGVKD. CDR3 sequence reads: CAISETDSREAFF. The CDR3 DNA reads as TGTGCCATCAGTGAGACTGACAGCCGTGAAGCTTTCTTT.

This clone has a handful of counts. The chain recombines TRBV29-1 with TRBJ1-1; TRBD1 is a possible D gene (6 bases). Germline CDR1 SQVTM, CDR2 ANQGSEA. The V gene lost 3 bases and the J gene lost 5 bases, with 13 bases spanning the gap. The CDR3 is 13 residues long. In DNA, the CDR3 is TGCAGCGTTGAGGTACAGGGAAAAACTGAAGCTTTCTTT. Protein: CSVEVQGKTEAFF.

This chain connects TRBV2 to TRBJ2-3, with TRBD2 matching over 7 bases. The CDR3 runs to 16 residues. In germline, CDR1 is SNHLY, CDR2 FYNNEI. With 4 bases clipped from V and 6 bases from J, the junction kept 13 bases outside the gene matches. The CDR3 sequence is CASSGGTTHSSDTQYF. The CDR3 DNA follows: TGTGCCAGCAGTGGGGGGACTACTCACTCCAGTGATACGCAGTATTTT.

J is TRBJ2-1 and V is TRBV9; D is unresolved. CDR3 length equals 15 residues. From germline, CDR1 is SGDLS and CDR2 YYNGEE. The germline V and J ends were trimmed by 0 bases and 2 bases, with 9 bases remaining between them. CDR3 sequence reads: CASSVDRVPYNEQFF. DNA for the CDR3: TGTGCCAGCAGCGTAGACCGGGTTCCCTACAATGAGCAGTTCTTC. Using reference TRBV9 and TRBJ2-1 for the parts outside the CDR3, the full variable domain is DSGVTQTPKHLITATGQRVTLRCSPRSGDLSVYWYQQSLDQGLQFLIQYYNGEERAKGNILERFSAQQFPDLHSELNLSSLELGDSALYFCASSVDRVPYNEQFFGPGTRLTVL.

The chain has TRBV9 and TRBJ1-1, with TRBD1 matching 7 bases. CDR3 size: 12 residues. CDR1 is SGDLS, CDR2 YYNGEE, per germline. Losses at the gene ends were 8 bases for V and 2 bases for J; bases not matched to a gene: 3. The CDR3, as DNA: TGTGCCAGTGACAGGGTTAACACTGAAGCTTTCTTT. Residues: CASDRVNTEAFF.

The rearrangement joins TRBV19 to TRBJ1-1; 7 bases are a match to TRBD1. Trimming at V came to 2 bases and at J to 7 bases, leaving 19 bases not matched to a gene. Germline loops: CDR1 LNHDA, CDR2 SQIVND (reference sequence). The CDR3 has 18 residues. This chain's CDR3 is CASSIIRYRGMDLGEAFF. The CDR3 bases are TGTGCCAGTAGTATAATCCGGTACAGGGGTATGGATCTCGGTGAAGCTTTCTTT.

The chain employs TRBV18 and TRBJ1-1; 10 nucleotides match TRBD1. V was clipped by 3 bases and J by 4 bases; unmatched bases: 8. The CDR3 runs to 16 residues. Germline-derived CDR1 and CDR2 are KGHSH and LQKENI. CDR3: CASSPRGQGMGTEAFF. The CDR3 DNA sequence: TGTGCCAGCTCACCGCGGGGACAGGGGATGGGCACTGAAGCTTTCTTT.

This clone showed up just a few times. The chain combines TRBV19 with TRBJ1-2; D may be TRBD1 (6 bases). Germline V gives CDR1 LNHDA, CDR2 SQIVND (reference sequence). V lost 5 bases, J lost 3 bases, and 16 bases lay in between. The CDR3 covers 15 residues. The CDR3 here is CASSFQSTGHYGYTF. The DNA for the CDR3 is TGTGCCAGTAGTTTTCAATCGACAGGCCACTATGGCTACACCTTC. The whole variable domain, filled in from reference TRBV19 and TRBJ1-2, reads DGGITQSPKYLFRKEGQNVTLSCEQNLNHDAMYWYRQDPGQGLRLIYYSQIVNDFQKGDIAEGYSVSREKKESFPLTVTSAQKNPTAFYLCASSFQSTGHYGYTFGSGTRLTVV.

The chain is built from TRBV29-1 and TRBJ2-6, with a possible D match to TRBD1 (5 bases). This CDR3 has 15 amino acids. The germline CDR1 and CDR2 sequences are SQVTM and ANQGSEA. V was pared by 3 bases and J by 0 bases, with 9 bases between. CDR3 DNA: TGCAGCGTTGACCTAGACAGCTCTGGGGCCAACGTCCTGACTTTC. This sequence encodes CSVDLDSSGANVLTF.

This clone was detected only a few times. V and J are TRBV6-5 and TRBJ1-1, with a weak D call TRBD1 (6 bases). Germline loops: CDR1 MNHEY, CDR2 SVGAGI. The CDR3 loop spans 15 amino acids. V shed 6 bases and J shed 1 base, with 15 bases lying between them. Here the CDR3 reads CASRKPGQRNTEAFF. As DNA, the CDR3 is TGTGCCAGCAGAAAACCGGGACAAAGGAACACTGAAGCTTTCTTT.

The gene calls are TRBV21-1 and TRBJ2-3; the table's D call TRBD2 went unverified against the DNA. TRBV21-1 is a documented pseudogene. The CDR3 consists of 18 residues. The chain's CDR3 is CASTKGGPAHQNTDTQYF. As DNA, the CDR3 is TGTGCCAGCACCAAAGGAGGCCCAGCCCATCAAAACACAGATACGCAGTATTTT.

The rearrangement uses TRBV4-1 and TRBJ2-1; D may be TRBD2 (6 bases). This CDR3 comprises 15 residues. V dropped 1 base and J dropped 6 bases, with 13 bases sitting between them. Germline-derived CDR1 and CDR2 are MGHRA and YSYEKL. CDR3 DNA sequence: TGCGCCAGCAGCCAAGTGGAGACTAGATTCAATGAGCAGTTCTTC. It translates to CASSQVETRFNEQFF.

The table lists this clone with a count of one. This chain links TRBV11-2 with TRBJ1-1; D is uncertain. CDR1 and CDR2 (germline): SGHAT, FQNNGV. V lost 1 base and J 4 bases, leaving 16 bases between the germline ends. The CDR3 is 16 amino acids. As DNA, the CDR3 is TGTGCCAGCAGCTTAGTTTTGGGCAGGTCCCCCACTGAAGCTTTCTTT. This gives the protein CASSLVLGRSPTEAFF.

The rearrangement links TRBV10-3 to TRBJ1-2; weak D call: TRBD1 (5 bases). Germline CDR1 reads ENHRY; CDR2 reads SYGVKD. The CDR3 is 15 residues long. Trimming took off 4 bases at V and 1 base at J, with 13 bases between the two ends. The CDR3 here is CAISVGTGSNYGYTF. The CDR3 DNA is TGTGCCATCAGTGTCGGAACAGGAAGTAACTATGGCTACACCTTC.

The genes are TRBV2 and TRBJ2-7; 11 nucleotides line up with TRBD2. Trimming at V came to 6 bases and at J to 5 bases, leaving 6 bases not matched to a gene. The CDR3 has 14 residues. From germline, CDR1 is SNHLY and CDR2 FYNNEI. This chain's CDR3 is CASSPGLAVNEQYF. The CDR3 DNA is TGTGCCAGCAGCCCGGGACTAGCGGTTAACGAGCAGTACTTC.

The CDR3 reads CSGGSAAGTDTQYF. The CDR3 DNA is TGCAGCGGCGGTTCGGCCGCAGGCACAGATACGCAGTATTTT. The chain couples TRBV29-1 to TRBJ2-3; no clear D. Deletions cut 7 bases from V and 1 base from J, with 15 bases between. Germline V gene sequence: CDR1 SQVTM, CDR2 ANQGSEA. The length of the CDR3 is 14 residues.

A word on this clone: Other DNA sequences in the same sample also yield this CDR3. The chain combines TRBV27 with TRBJ1-2; 8 nucleotides match TRBD1. J gave up 1 base and V 2 bases, and 3 bases lay outside the gene matches. Germline CDR1 is MNHEY and CDR2 is SMNVEV (reference sequence). The CDR3 is made up of 15 amino acids. CDR3 sequence (DNA): TGTGCCAGCAGTTTAAGCGGACAGGGTAACTATGGCTACACCTTC. Its protein is CASSLSGQGNYGYTF.

This clone was detected a few times. The genes are TRBV2 and TRBJ2-2; D is possibly TRBD2 (5 bases). This CDR3 has 14 amino acids. The V and J ends lost 7 bases and 0 bases respectively, with 9 bases between them. Looked up from germline, CDR1 is SNHLY and CDR2 is FYNNEI. This CDR3 reads CASKDGTNTGELFF. CDR3 in DNA: TGTGCCAGCAAGGACGGGACGAACACCGGGGAGCTGTTTTTT.

The chain uses TRBV4-1 and TRBJ1-1; no reliable D call. The CDR3 consists of 14 residues. The ends were cut back, 1 base at V and 5 bases at J, with 11 bases in the middle. CDR1 is MGHRA, CDR2 YSYEKL, per germline. As DNA, the CDR3 is TGCGCCAGCAGCCAAGGGCCGGCCGGGACTGAAGCTTTCTTT. This codes for CASSQGPAGTEAFF.

CDR3 nucleotide sequence: TGTGCCAGCAGCTTAGGAGGCTTTAACTATGGCTACACCTTC. Translation gives CASSLGGFNYGYTF. The V gene is TRBV7-9, the J gene TRBJ1-2; no firm D call. The germline V gene encodes CDR1 SEHNR and CDR2 FQNEAQ (reference sequence). Trimming pared 1 base from V and 1 base from J, leaving 7 bases between. This CDR3 is built from 14 residues.

The chain recombines TRBV6-1 with TRBJ2-5, with D possibly matching TRBD1 (5 bases). Per germline, CDR1 MNHNS and CDR2 SASEGT. V lost 1 base and J 3 bases, leaving 9 bases between the germline ends. This CDR3 contains 14 residues. Written as DNA, the CDR3 is TGTGCCAGCAGTGAAGAGGGGAACGAAGAGACCCAGTACTTC. Translation gives CASSEEGNEETQYF.